Listed below are T cell receptor beta chains from one sample, sequenced in a study of blood T cell repertoires in COVID-19. TCRdb's copy holds only in-frame clones and misses some; the assay was immunoSEQ multiplex PCR. The repertoire holds approximately 86,000 clones, about 85% seen once, with almost 3.5% in the top ten. The material sequenced was peripheral blood. The receptor set was obtained from a middle-aged man with acute or convalescent COVID-19. CDR3s include the opening cysteine and the closing phenylalanine or tryptophan. The D gene is left open where the match is weak. For some rows the clone size is stated as once, few or many, or as a class when expanded; others skip it.

TRBV6-2/TRBV6-3	11	NA	TRBJ1-2	NA	CASSYPSYYTF	TGTGCCAGCAGTTACCCCAGTTACTACACCTTC
TRBV3-1/TRBV3-2	17	NA	TRBJ2-3	TRBD2	CASSQWLAGASMYTQYF	TGTGCCAGCAGCCAATGGCTAGCGGGGGCCTCCATGTATACGCAGTATTTT
TRBV7-9	17	once	TRBJ2-1	NA	CASSLLPGDSGTDEQFF	TGTGCCAGCAGCTTACTCCCAGGTGATAGCGGTACAGATGAGCAGTTCTTC
TRBV19	13	NA	TRBJ2-5	NA	CATKLSPQETQYF	TGTGCCACTAAGTTATCCCCGCAAGAGACCCAGTACTTC
TRBV10-1	15	NA	TRBJ2-5	NA	CASSELQGPQETQYF	TGCGCCAGCAGTGAGTTACAGGGCCCTCAAGAGACCCAGTACTTC
TRBV7-2	14	NA	TRBJ1-1	NA	CASSDGGGRTEAFF	TGTGCCAGCAGCGACGGGGGGGGAAGGACTGAAGCTTTCTTT
TRBV7-9	12	NA	TRBJ2-7	TRBD2	CAVPTSGYEQYF	TGTGCCGTACCGACTAGCGGCTACGAGCAGTACTTC
TRBV10-3	14	NA	TRBJ1-1	NA	CAISDSGSWTEAFF	TGTGCCATCAGTGATAGCGGGTCGTGGACTGAAGCTTTCTTT
TRBV2	16	few	TRBJ1-3	NA	CASSPDWGEGGNTIYF	TGTGCCAGCAGCCCGGATTGGGGAGAGGGCGGAAACACCATATATTTT
TRBV2	13	NA	TRBJ1-2	TRBD1	CASGMGQESGYTF	TGTGCCAGCGGAATGGGACAGGAAAGTGGCTACACCTTC
TRBV9	12	NA	TRBJ1-5	NA	CASSVAYQPQHF	TGTGCCAGCAGCGTAGCCTATCAGCCCCAGCATTTT
TRBV27	14	NA	TRBJ1-1	NA	CASSSRSLNTEAFF	TGTGCCAGCAGTTCTCGGTCACTGAACACTGAAGCTTTCTTT
TRBV19	16	NA	TRBJ2-6	NA	CASSRAGRSGANVLTF	TGTGCCAGTAGTCGCGCAGGTCGTTCCGGGGCCAACGTCCTGACTTTC
TRBV18	15	NA	TRBJ2-3	NA	CASSPPSLSTDTQYF	TGTGCCAGCTCACCACCGAGCCTGAGCACAGATACGCAGTATTTT
TRBV7-9	15	NA	TRBJ2-1	TRBD2	CANQPTGGLSNEQFF	TGTGCCAACCAACCGACGGGAGGGCTAAGCAATGAGCAGTTCTTC
TRBV3-1/TRBV3-2	13	NA	TRBJ2-7	TRBD2	CASSLAGVHEQYF	TGTGCCAGCAGCCTAGCGGGAGTTCACGAGCAGTACTTC
TRBV6-5	11	NA	TRBJ2-7	NA	CAERGGLEQYF	TGTGCCGAAAGGGGGGGGCTCGAGCAGTACTTC
TRBV7-2	15	NA	TRBJ2-3	NA	CASSINWGFRDTQYF	TGTGCCAGCAGCATCAATTGGGGCTTCCGGGATACGCAGTATTTT
TRBV18	15	NA	TRBJ1-1	NA	CASSWTENMNTEAFF	TGTGCCAGCTCATGGACAGAAAACATGAACACTGAAGCTTTCTTT
TRBV4-2	15	NA	TRBJ1-2	NA	CASSPRDSDNYGYTF	TGTGCCAGCAGCCCCAGGGACTCCGACAACTATGGCTACACCTTC
TRBV7-8	14	NA	TRBJ2-3	NA	CASSLMGETDTQYF	TGTGCCAGCAGCTTAATGGGCGAAACAGATACGCAGTATTTT
TRBV23-1	12	NA	TRBJ2-7	NA	CASSQSIHEQYF	TGCGCCAGCAGTCAAAGCATCCACGAGCAGTACTTC
TRBV18	14	few	TRBJ1-1	TRBD1	CASSSTGVGTEAFF	TGTGCCAGCTCATCAACAGGGGTGGGCACTGAAGCTTTCTTT
TRBV10-3	15	NA	TRBJ2-3	TRBD1	CAISPGQAVEDTQYF	TGTGCCATCAGTCCGGGACAGGCGGTCGAAGATACGCAGTATTTT
TRBV27	15	NA	TRBJ1-6	NA	CASSLSVRGRSPLHF	TGTGCCAGCAGTTTATCGGTCAGGGGAAGATCACCCCTCCACTTT
TRBV6-6	16	many	TRBJ2-5	TRBD2	CASTRTSGVGGETQYF	TGTGCCAGCACACGGACTAGCGGAGTGGGTGGAGAGACCCAGTACTTC
TRBV20-1	12	NA	TRBJ2-1	NA	CSASGAFNEQFF	TGCAGTGCTAGTGGGGCCTTTAATGAGCAGTTCTTC
TRBV21-1	15	NA	TRBJ2-7	NA	CASSAISGRALEQYF	TGTGCCAGCAGCGCCATAAGCGGGAGGGCCCTCGAGCAGTACTTC
TRBV6-7	13	NA	TRBJ1-4	TRBD1	CARVDRGAEKLFF	TGTGCCAGGGTGGACAGGGGGGCTGAAAAACTGTTTTTT
TRBV6-2/TRBV6-3	16	NA	TRBJ2-7	TRBD2	CASSPITSGSVYEQYF	TGTGCCAGCAGCCCTATTACTAGCGGGAGTGTCTACGAGCAGTACTTC